Many counts were recorded for the clone carrying this T cell receptor (beta chain). The data were obtained in a study of T cells in Graves' hyperthyroidism and ophthalmopathy. The overall study: The blood sample was taken at first diagnosis, before treatment began.

There were TCR beta CDR3 regions amplified from RNA transcripts. The HTBI primer set drove a first-round RT-PCR of the TCR CDR3. TCRdb recomputed calls from the multiplex PCR reads with MiXCR, one row per CDR3 protein. This repertoire shows a few hundred thousand distinct CDR3 sequences, 15% to 20% found once; its top ten account for just over 55%. Ophthalmopathy cases met thresholds of Clinical Activity Score at least 3, NOSPECS grade at least 4 and duration under 3 months. The PBMCs were sourced from fresh peripheral blood (approximately 9 ml). The specimen was blood. This clonotype was obtained from a woman aged 60-75 years with Graves' ophthalmopathy.

The CDR3 loop reads CSANTNLQETQYF. DNA for the CDR3: TGCAGTGCTAACACAAACCTCCAAGAGACCCAGTACTTC. This chain joins TRBV20-1 and TRBJ2-5, with D hard to call. V lost 4 bases to trimming and J lost 1 base, with 10 bases between them. This CDR3 contains 13 residues. CDR1 DFQATT and CDR2 SNEGSKA come from the germline V gene (reference sequence).